This TCR beta chain stems from a study of patients and donors after allogeneic stem cell transplantation. This CDR3 contains 13 residues. In germline, CDR1 is SQVTM, CDR2 ANQGSEA. Trimming took off 8 bases at V and 5 bases at J, with 18 bases between the two ends. TCRdb reprocessed the RT-PCR reads with MiXCR, giving one entry per CDR3 protein. The sample has roughly 880,000 distinct CDR3 sequences; more than 15% are singletons. This sequence was found in a human donor who was either an allogeneic HSCT recipient or a stem cell or donor lymphocyte infusion donor (not recorded which). It is not recorded whose cells these are; they may come from a transplant donor. Sequenced input: blood, either unsorted or a sorted T cell fraction (not recorded which). The rearrangement joins TRBV29-1 to TRBJ1-1, with D maybe TRBD1 (6 bases). The CDR3 DNA follows: TGCAGCTATTACGGGGGGCGCAAGACTGAAGCTTTCTTT. Amino acids: CSYYGGRKTEAFF.